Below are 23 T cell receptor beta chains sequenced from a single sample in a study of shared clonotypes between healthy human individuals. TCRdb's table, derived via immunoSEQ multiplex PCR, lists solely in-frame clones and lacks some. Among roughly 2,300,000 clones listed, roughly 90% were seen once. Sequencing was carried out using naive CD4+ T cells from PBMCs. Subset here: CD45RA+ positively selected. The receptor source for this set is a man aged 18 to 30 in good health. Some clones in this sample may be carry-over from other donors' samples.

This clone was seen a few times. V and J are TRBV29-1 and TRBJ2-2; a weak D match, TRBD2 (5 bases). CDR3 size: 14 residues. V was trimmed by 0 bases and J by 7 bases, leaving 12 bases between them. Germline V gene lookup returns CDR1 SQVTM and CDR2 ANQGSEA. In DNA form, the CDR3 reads TGCAGCGTTGAAGAGCGGACTGCCGGCGGGGAGCTGTTTTTT. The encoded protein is CSVEERTAGGELFF.

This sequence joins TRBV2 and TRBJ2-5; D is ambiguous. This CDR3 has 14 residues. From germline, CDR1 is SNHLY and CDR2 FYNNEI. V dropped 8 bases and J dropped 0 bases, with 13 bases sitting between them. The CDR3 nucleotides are TGTGCCAGCGTACAAACCGTGTACCAAGAGACCCAGTACTTC. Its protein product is CASVQTVYQETQYF. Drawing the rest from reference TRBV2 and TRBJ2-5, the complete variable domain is EPEVTQTPSHQVTQMGQEVILRCVPISNHLYFYWYRQILGQKVEFLVSFYNNEISEKSEIFDDQFSVERPDGSNFTLKIRSTKLEDSAMYFCASVQTVYQETQYFGPGTRLLVL.

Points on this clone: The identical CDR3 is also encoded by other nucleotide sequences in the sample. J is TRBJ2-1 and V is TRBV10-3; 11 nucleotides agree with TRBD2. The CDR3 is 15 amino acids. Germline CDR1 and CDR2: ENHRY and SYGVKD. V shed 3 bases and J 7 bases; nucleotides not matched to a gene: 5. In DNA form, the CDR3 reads TGTGCCATCAGTGAAGGGCTAGCGGGAGGAAATGAGCAGTTCTTC. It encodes CAISEGLAGGNEQFF.

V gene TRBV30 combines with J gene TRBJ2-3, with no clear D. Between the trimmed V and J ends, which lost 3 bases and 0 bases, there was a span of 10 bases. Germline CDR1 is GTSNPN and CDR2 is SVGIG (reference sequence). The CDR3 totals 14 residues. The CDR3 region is CAWSQATSTDTQYF. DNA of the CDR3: TGTGCCTGGAGCCAGGCTACTAGCACAGATACGCAGTATTTT. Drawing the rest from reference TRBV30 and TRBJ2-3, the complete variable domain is SQTIHQWPATLVQPVGSPLSLECTVEGTSNPNLYWYRQAAGRGLQLLFYSVGIGQISSEVPQNLSASRPQDRQFILSSKKLLLSDSGFYLCAWSQATSTDTQYFGPGTRLTVL.

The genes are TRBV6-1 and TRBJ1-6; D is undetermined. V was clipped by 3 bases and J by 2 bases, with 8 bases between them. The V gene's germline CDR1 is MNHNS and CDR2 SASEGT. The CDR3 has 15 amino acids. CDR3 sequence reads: CASSEAVPYNSPLHF. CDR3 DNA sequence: TGTGCCAGCAGTGAGGCCGTCCCCTATAATTCACCCCTCCACTTT.

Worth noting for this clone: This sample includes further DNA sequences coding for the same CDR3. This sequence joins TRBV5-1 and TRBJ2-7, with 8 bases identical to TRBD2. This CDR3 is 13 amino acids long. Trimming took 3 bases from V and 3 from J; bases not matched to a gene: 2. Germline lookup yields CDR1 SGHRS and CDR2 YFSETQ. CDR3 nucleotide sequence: TGCGCCAGCAGCTCCAGCGGGGGCTACGAGCAGTACTTC. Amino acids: CASSSSGGYEQYF.

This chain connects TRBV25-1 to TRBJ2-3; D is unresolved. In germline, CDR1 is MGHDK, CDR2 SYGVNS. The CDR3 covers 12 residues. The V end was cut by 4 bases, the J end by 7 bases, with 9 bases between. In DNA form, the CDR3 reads TGTGCCAGCAGTGGGTCAGCCTATACGCAGTATTTT. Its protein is CASSGSAYTQYF. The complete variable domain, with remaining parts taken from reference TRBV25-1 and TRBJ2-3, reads EADIYQTPRYLVIGTGKKITLECSQTMGHDKMYWYQQDPGMELHLIHYSYGVNSTEKGDLSSESTVSRIRTEHFPLTLESARPSHTSQYLCASSGSAYTQYFGPGTRLTVL.

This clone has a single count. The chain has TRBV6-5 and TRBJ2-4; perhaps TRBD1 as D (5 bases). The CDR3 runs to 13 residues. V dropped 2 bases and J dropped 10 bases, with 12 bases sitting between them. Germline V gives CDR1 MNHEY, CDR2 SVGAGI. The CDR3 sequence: CASSYPGAVIQYF. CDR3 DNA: TGTGCCAGCAGTTACCCTGGGGCGGTAATTCAGTACTTC.

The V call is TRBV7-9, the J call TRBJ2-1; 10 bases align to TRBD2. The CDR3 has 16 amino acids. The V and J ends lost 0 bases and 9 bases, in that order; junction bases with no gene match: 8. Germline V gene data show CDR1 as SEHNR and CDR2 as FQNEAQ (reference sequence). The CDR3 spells CASSLAPQREGPEQFF. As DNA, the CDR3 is TGTGCCAGCAGCTTAGCGCCCCAGCGGGAGGGCCCTGAGCAGTTCTTC.

CDR3 DNA sequence: TGTGCCAGCGTGGGCGGAGGGGAGAAAGAGACCCAGTACTTC. The encoded protein is CASVGGGEKETQYF. The chain joins TRBV6-1 to TRBJ2-5, with D possibly TRBD2 on 6 matching bases. CDR1 and CDR2 (germline): MNHNS, SASEGT. The length of the CDR3 is 14 residues. V lost 8 bases, J lost 3 bases, and 16 bases lay in between.

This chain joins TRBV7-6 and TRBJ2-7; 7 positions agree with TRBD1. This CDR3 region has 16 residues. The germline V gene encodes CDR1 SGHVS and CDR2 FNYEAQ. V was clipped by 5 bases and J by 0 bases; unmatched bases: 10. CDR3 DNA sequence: TGTGCCAGCAGCCCATCCCCCAGGGGGTTCTCCTACGAGCAGTACTTC. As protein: CASSPSPRGFSYEQYF.

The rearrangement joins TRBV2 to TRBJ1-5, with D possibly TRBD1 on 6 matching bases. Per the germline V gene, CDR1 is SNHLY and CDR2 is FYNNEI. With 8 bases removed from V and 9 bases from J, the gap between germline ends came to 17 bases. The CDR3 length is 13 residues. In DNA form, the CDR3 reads TGTGCCAGCGCGTCGGGGGCCCTACGGCCCCAGCATTTT. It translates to CASASGALRPQHF.

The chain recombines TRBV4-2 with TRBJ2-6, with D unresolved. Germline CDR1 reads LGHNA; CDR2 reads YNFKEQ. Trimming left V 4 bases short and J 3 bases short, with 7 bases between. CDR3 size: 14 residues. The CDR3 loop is CASSRGDGANVLTF. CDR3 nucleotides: TGTGCCAGCAGCCGAGGTGATGGGGCCAACGTCCTGACTTTC.

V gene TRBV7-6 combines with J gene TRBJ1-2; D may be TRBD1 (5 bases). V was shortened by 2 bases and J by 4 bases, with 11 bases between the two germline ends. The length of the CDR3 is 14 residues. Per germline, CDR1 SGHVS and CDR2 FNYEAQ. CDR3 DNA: TGTGCCAGCAGCTTACAGGGATCCAGCTATGGCTACACCTTC. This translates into CASSLQGSSYGYTF.

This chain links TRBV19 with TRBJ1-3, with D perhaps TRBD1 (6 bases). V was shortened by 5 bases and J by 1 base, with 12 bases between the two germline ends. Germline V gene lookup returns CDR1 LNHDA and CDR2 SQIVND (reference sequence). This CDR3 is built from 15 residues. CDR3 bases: TGTGCCAGTAGTCTTGGGGACACATCTGGAAACACCATATATTTT. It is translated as CASSLGDTSGNTIYF.

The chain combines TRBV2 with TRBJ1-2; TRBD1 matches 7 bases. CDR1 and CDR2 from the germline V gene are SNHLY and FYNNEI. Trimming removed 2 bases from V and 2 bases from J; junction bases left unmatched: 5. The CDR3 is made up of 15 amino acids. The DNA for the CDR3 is TGTGCCAGCAGTGAATTACGGGACAGCAACTATGGCTACACCTTC. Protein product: CASSELRDSNYGYTF.

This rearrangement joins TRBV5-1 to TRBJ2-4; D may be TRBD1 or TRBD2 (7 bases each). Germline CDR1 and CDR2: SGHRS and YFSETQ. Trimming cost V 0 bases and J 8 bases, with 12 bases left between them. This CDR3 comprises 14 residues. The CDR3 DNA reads TGCGCCAGCAGCTTGGGCAGGGGGAGGGACATTCAGTACTTC. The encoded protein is CASSLGRGRDIQYF.

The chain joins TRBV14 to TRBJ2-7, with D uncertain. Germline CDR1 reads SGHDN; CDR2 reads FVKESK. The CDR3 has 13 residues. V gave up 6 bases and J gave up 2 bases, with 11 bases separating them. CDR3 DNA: TGTGCCAGCAGTCACGGGCCGCCCTACGAGCAGTACTTC. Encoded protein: CASSHGPPYEQYF.

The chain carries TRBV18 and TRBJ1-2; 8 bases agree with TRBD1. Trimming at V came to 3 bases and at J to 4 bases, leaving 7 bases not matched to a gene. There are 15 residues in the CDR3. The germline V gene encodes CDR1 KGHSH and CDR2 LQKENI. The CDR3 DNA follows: TGTGCCAGCTCACCCGGACAGGGTAGAATCTATGGCTACACCTTC. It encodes CASSPGQGRIYGYTF.

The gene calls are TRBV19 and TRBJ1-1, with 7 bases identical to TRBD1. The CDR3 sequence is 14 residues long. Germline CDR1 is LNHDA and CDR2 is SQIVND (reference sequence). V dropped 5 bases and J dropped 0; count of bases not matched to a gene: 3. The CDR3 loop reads CASSLQGLNTEAFF. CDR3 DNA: TGTGCCAGTAGTTTACAGGGGTTGAACACTGAAGCTTTCTTT.

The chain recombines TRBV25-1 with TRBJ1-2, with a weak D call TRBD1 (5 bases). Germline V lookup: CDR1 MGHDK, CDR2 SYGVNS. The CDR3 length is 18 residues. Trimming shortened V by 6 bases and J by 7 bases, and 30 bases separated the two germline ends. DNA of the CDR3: TGTGCCAGCAGCCCGGGGGAGGGTTACCAGGGATCTTATCGTGGCTACACCTTC. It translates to CASSPGEGYQGSYRGYTF.

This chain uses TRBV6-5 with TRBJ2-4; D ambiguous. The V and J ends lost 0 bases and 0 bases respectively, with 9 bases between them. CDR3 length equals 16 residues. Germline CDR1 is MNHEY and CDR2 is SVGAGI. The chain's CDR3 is CASSYSQQLAKNIQYF. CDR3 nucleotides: TGTGCCAGCAGTTACTCCCAGCAGCTAGCCAAAAACATTCAGTACTTC.

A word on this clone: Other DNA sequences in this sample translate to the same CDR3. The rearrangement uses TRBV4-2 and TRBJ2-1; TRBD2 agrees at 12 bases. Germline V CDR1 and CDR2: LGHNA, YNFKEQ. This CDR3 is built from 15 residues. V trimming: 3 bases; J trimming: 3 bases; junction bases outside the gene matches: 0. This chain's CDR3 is CASSQTSGSYNEQFF. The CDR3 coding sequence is TGTGCCAGCAGCCAGACTAGCGGGAGCTACAATGAGCAGTTCTTC.